A single sample gave rise to the 5 T cell receptor beta chains below, sequenced in a study of cytomegalovirus exposure and HLA in healthy donors. The PCR was carried out with 60 Vbeta primers and 13 Jbeta primers. Produced via immunoSEQ multiplex PCR; TCRdb's table is partial and in-frame only. Of 130,000 to 150,000 clones listed, about three fifths were seen once; the top ten hold 3%. Sequencing input: PBMCs. These receptors were obtained from a woman under 40 in good health and CMV-seropositive.

The chain carries TRBV6-5 and TRBJ1-5, with 9 bases matching TRBD1. The V segment lost 5 bases and the J segment 10 bases; nucleotides outside the gene matches: 12. Germline values: CDR1 MNHEY, CDR2 SVGAGI. The CDR3 sequence is 15 residues long. The CDR3 here is CASSLGQGIASPQHF. CDR3 in DNA: TGTGCCAGCAGTCTCGGACAGGGGATTGCCTCACCCCAGCATTTT.

The J gene is TRBJ1-4, the V gene TRBV28; D remains unclear. The CDR3 contains 14 residues. Between the trimmed V and J ends, which lost 5 bases and 11 bases, there was a span of 18 bases. Germline lookup yields CDR1 MDHEN and CDR2 SYDVKM. The CDR3 sequence: CASSPQDLQQKLFF. The CDR3, as DNA: TGTGCCAGCAGTCCCCAGGACTTGCAGCAGAAACTGTTTTTT.

The CDR3, as DNA: TGTGCCTGGAGTCCGGGACTGCCTGAAGCTTTCTTT. Protein sequence: CAWSPGLPEAFF. V usage is TRBV30 and J usage is TRBJ1-1, with a possible D match to TRBD1 (5 bases). Germline V gene data show CDR1 as GTSNPN and CDR2 as SVGIG (reference sequence). The CDR3 length is 12 residues. Trimming removed 2 bases at V and 6 bases at J, with 10 bases between.

This clone has a handful of counts. This chain joins TRBV14 and TRBJ1-2; D is unresolved. CDR1 is SGHDN and CDR2 is FVKESK in the germline V gene. The CDR3 runs to 14 residues. Trimming removed 4 bases from V and 11 bases from J, with 20 bases in between. This CDR3 reads CASSPVLGGGVYTF. The CDR3 nucleotides are TGTGCCAGCAGCCCGGTATTGGGCGGCGGGGTGTACACCTTC.

The chain joins TRBV2 to TRBJ2-4; D perhaps matches TRBD2 (6 bases). This CDR3 contains 15 residues. The V end lost 0 bases, the J end lost 3 bases, and 9 bases lay between the germline ends. Germline V gives CDR1 SNHLY, CDR2 FYNNEI. The CDR3 DNA reads as TGTGCCAGCAGTGAAGCGGGGGGAATCAAAAACATTCAGTACTTC. It specifies CASSEAGGIKNIQYF. The variable domain in full, completed from reference TRBV2 and TRBJ2-4, reads EPEVTQTPSHQVTQMGQEVILRCVPISNHLYFYWYRQILGQKVEFLVSFYNNEISEKSEIFDDQFSVERPDGSNFTLKIRSTKLEDSAMYFCASSEAGGIKNIQYFGAGTRLSVL.